The rows below give T cell receptor beta chains drawn from one sample of a study of cytomegalovirus exposure and HLA in healthy donors. Sequenced by immunoSEQ multiplex PCR; TCRdb stores in-frame clones only, minus some. In the table there are about 130,000 clones, around four fifths of which are singletons. The sample comprised PBMCs. The origin of the receptors is a woman in her 40s in good health and CMV-seropositive. Both conserved end residues are part of each CDR3. Each record gives: V gene, J gene, clone size, CDR3 protein. The size field is filled for only some rows; it gives once, few, many or a size class.

v_gene: TRBV18; j_gene: TRBJ1-4; abundance: .; CDR3aa: CASSPTIHRADDGEKLFF
v_gene: TRBV6-5; j_gene: TRBJ1-4; abundance: .; CDR3aa: CASTKRTGANEKLFF
v_gene: TRBV11-1; j_gene: .; abundance: .; CDR3aa: CASSLNLYPGSSGYEQYF
v_gene: TRBV30; j_gene: TRBJ2-3; abundance: .; CDR3aa: CACRIFPAGGWPDTQYF
v_gene: TRBV5-1; j_gene: TRBJ2-1; abundance: .; CDR3aa: CASSSWESYNEQFF
v_gene: TRBV6-5; j_gene: TRBJ1-6; abundance: .; CDR3aa: CASSPAGNTSPLHF
v_gene: TRBV20-1; j_gene: TRBJ1-1; abundance: .; CDR3aa: CSARRVTEAFF
v_gene: TRBV6-5; j_gene: TRBJ1-3; abundance: once; CDR3aa: CASMWSTSSTIYF
v_gene: TRBV19; j_gene: TRBJ2-5; abundance: .; CDR3aa: CASSMAGAALETQYF
v_gene: TRBV5-1; j_gene: TRBJ2-2; abundance: .; CDR3aa: CASSLRTADTGELFF
v_gene: TRBV2; j_gene: TRBJ1-5; abundance: .; CDR3aa: CASSPTGYQPQHF
v_gene: TRBV5-1; j_gene: TRBJ2-1; abundance: .; CDR3aa: CASSFGILAGVGYNEQFF
v_gene: TRBV19; j_gene: TRBJ2-6; abundance: .; CDR3aa: CASSPNRGPGANVLTF
v_gene: TRBV10-2; j_gene: TRBJ2-1; abundance: .; CDR3aa: CASSQGLAGLGEQFF
v_gene: TRBV28; j_gene: TRBJ1-1; abundance: .; CDR3aa: CASSPPGGGKFAEAFF